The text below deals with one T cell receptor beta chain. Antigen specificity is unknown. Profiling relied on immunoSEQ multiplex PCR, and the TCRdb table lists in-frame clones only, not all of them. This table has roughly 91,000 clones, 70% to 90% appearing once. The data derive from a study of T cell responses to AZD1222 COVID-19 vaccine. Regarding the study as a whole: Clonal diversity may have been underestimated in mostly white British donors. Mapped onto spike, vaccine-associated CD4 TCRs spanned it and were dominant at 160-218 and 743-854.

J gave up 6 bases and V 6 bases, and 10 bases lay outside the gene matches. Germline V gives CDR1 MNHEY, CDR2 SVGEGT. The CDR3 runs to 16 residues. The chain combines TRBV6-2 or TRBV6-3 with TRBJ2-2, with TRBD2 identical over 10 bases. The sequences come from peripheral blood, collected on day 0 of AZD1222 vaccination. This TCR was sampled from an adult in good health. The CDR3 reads CASRPSSGGLPGELFF. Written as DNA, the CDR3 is TGTGCCAGCAGACCTTCTAGCGGGGGCCTCCCCGGGGAGCTGTTTTTT.